This T cell receptor (beta chain) was sequenced for a study of regulatory T cells in long-lasting Graves disease. Across the whole study: Graves' cases, newly diagnosed, had used antithyroid drugs under 3 months. Findings of the study overall: The study found lower TCR diversity in persistent Graves' patients than in newly diagnosed ones.

This clonotype was seen many times. What it binds is unknown. Library construction for TCR beta used iRepertoire HTBI primers and Arm-PCR of CDR3 regions. One entry per CDR3 protein results from TCRdb running MiXCR on the multiplex PCR reads. The sample includes roughly 380,000 distinct CDR3 sequences, around 15% of them seen just once. Regarding time point: newly diagnosed GD, antithyroid drugs for less than 3 months. Following extraction of RNA from PBMCs, that RNA was used to make the TCR library. Under American Thyroid Association guidelines, Graves' disease was diagnosed. Material: peripheral blood mononuclear cells (PBMCs), obtained at new diagnosis, from a patient treated with antithyroid drugs. This clonotype was obtained from a female donor with Graves disease.

The CDR3 is CSVEMYETTDTQYF. CDR3 in DNA: TGCAGCGTTGAAATGTACGAGACCACAGATACGCAGTATTTT. The V gene is TRBV29-1, the J gene TRBJ2-3; D call uncertain. CDR1 is SQVTM, CDR2 ANQGSEA, per germline. The ends were cut back, 2 bases at V and 2 bases at J, with 11 bases in the middle. This CDR3 is built from 14 residues.